Each of the 17 T cell receptor beta chains below was sequenced from the same sample in a study of persistence of HIV-infected CD4 T cells. Sequencing used immunoSEQ version 4 in survey mode. Libraries were prepared by immunoSEQ multiplex PCR; TCRdb keeps only in-frame clonotypes and omits some of them. The sample yields approximately 44,000 clones, roughly 90% seen once. This nonspecific control used anti-CD3/anti-CD28 bead stimulation of CD4+ T cells. CD4+ T cells upregulating both CD40 ligand and CD69 were sorted as responding cells. No antigen has been identified for these receptors. The sample consisted of CD4+ T cells sorted from PBMCs after 18-hour stimulation, taken from a patient who received antiretroviral therapy. These receptors all come from an adult man with HIV who was CMV-seropositive.

This clone has just one count. The chain combines TRBV4-1 with TRBJ2-2; 11 bases map to TRBD1. Germline lookup yields CDR1 MGHRA and CDR2 YSYEKL. V lost 4 bases, J lost 6 bases, and 7 bases stayed unmatched. The CDR3 is 16 amino acids. The CDR3 DNA reads as TGCGCCAGCAGCCGGCGAGGGACAGGGGGACCCGGGGAGCTGTTTTTT. Amino acid sequence: CASSRRGTGGPGELFF.

The J gene is TRBJ1-4, the V gene TRBV5-1; D ambiguous. V was cut by 0 bases and J by 3 bases, with 9 bases left in between. CDR1 SGHRS and CDR2 YFSETQ come from the germline V gene. The CDR3 sequence is 15 residues long. The CDR3 spells CASSLVSASNEKLFF. The CDR3 nucleotides are TGCGCCAGCAGCTTGGTGAGCGCTTCTAATGAAAAACTGTTTTTT.

The chain couples TRBV18 to TRBJ2-3, with 10 bases lining up with TRBD2. This CDR3 spans 19 amino acids. J gave up 0 bases and V 2 bases, and 11 bases lay outside the gene matches. From germline, CDR1 is KGHSH and CDR2 LQKENI. The CDR3 coding sequence is TGTGCCAGCTCACCATCCGGCTTAGCGGGGGGCCCTAGCACAGATACGCAGTATTTT. Its translation: CASSPSGLAGGPSTDTQYF.

The V gene is TRBV19, the J gene TRBJ2-2; unclear D gene. V lost 5 bases and J 3 bases, leaving 7 bases between the germline ends. The CDR3 sequence is 13 residues long. The germline V gene encodes CDR1 LNHDA and CDR2 SQIVND (reference sequence). CDR3 coding DNA: TGTGCCAGTAGTCAGGCAGACACCGGGGAGCTGTTTTTT. Its protein is CASSQADTGELFF.

The CDR3 DNA is TGTGCCAGCAGCTTGCAGGGGGCGCCCACCGGGGAGCTGTTTTTT. This encodes CASSLQGAPTGELFF. The V call is TRBV5-6, the J call TRBJ2-2; 8 bases match TRBD1. From germline, CDR1 is SGHDT and CDR2 YYEEEE. The CDR3 spans 15 residues. V was clipped by 1 base and J by 4 bases; unmatched bases: 3.

V gene TRBV5-1 combines with J gene TRBJ2-1, with 7 positions matching TRBD2. The CDR3 sequence is 16 residues long. V dropped 4 bases and J dropped 2; count of bases not matched to a gene: 9. Germline CDR1 reads SGHRS; CDR2 reads YFSETQ. CDR3 loop: CASSRDRGDAYNEQFF. Written as DNA, the CDR3 is TGCGCCAGCAGCCGGGATCGGGGGGATGCCTACAATGAGCAGTTCTTC.

The CDR3 reads CASSLRDAVGDGYTF. The CDR3 bases are TGCGCCAGCAGCCTCCGGGACGCTGTTGGGGATGGCTACACCTTC. This sequence joins TRBV4-1 and TRBJ1-2, with D perhaps TRBD1 (5 bases). Germline V gene sequence: CDR1 MGHRA, CDR2 YSYEKL. Trimming pared 4 bases from V and 6 bases from J, leaving 18 bases between. The CDR3 runs 15 residues.

This chain links TRBV4-1 with TRBJ1-4; D uncertain. The CDR3 spans 15 residues. Trimming left V 0 bases short and J 11 bases short, with 16 bases between. Germline V CDR1 and CDR2: MGHRA, YSYEKL. Here the CDR3 reads CASSQDPVGGRKLFF. CDR3 bases: TGCGCCAGCAGCCAAGATCCTGTTGGTGGGCGGAAACTGTTTTTT.

The genes are TRBV9 and TRBJ2-3; 10 bases map to TRBD2. Trimming at V came to 4 bases and at J to 4 bases, leaving 6 bases not matched to a gene. Germline V CDR1 and CDR2: SGDLS, YYNGEE. The CDR3 consists of 15 residues. The CDR3 DNA is TGTGCCAGCAGCAAGCGGGGGGGCGAGGCAGATACGCAGTATTTT. It yields the protein CASSKRGGEADTQYF.

The rearrangement links TRBV7-8 to TRBJ2-1; D is ambiguous. CDR1 is SGHVS, CDR2 FQNEAQ, per germline. This CDR3 contains 16 residues. V was shortened by 5 bases and J by 0 bases, with 14 bases between the two germline ends. For the CDR3, the DNA is TGTGCCAGCAGCCCCGGTGGGGTGGGCTCCTACAATGAGCAGTTCTTC. Amino acids: CASSPGGVGSYNEQFF.

The chain couples TRBV29-1 to TRBJ1-1; D uncertain. Germline lookup yields CDR1 SQVTM and CDR2 ANQGSEA. V lost 2 bases and J lost 0, with 7 bases in between. The CDR3 runs 13 residues. The CDR3, as DNA: TGCAGCGTTGAATTGCACTTGAACACTGAAGCTTTCTTT. Amino acid sequence: CSVELHLNTEAFF.

This clone was counted only a few times. The chain has TRBV24-1 and TRBJ2-7; TRBD1 or TRBD2 may be the D gene (6 bases each). V shed 4 bases and J shed 7 bases, with 13 bases lying between them. The germline CDR1 and CDR2 sequences are KGHDR and SFDVKD. The CDR3 has 13 residues. The CDR3 reads CATSDRGGWEQYF. CDR3 coding DNA: TGTGCCACCAGTGACCGAGGGGGGTGGGAGCAGTACTTC.

The V call is TRBV5-1, the J call TRBJ1-1; no clear D. This CDR3 is built from 14 residues. Trimming left V 5 bases short and J 1 base short, with 12 bases between. Per the germline V gene, CDR1 is SGHRS and CDR2 is YFSETQ. The CDR3 spells CASRPSDGNTEAFF. As DNA, the CDR3 is TGCGCCAGCAGGCCCTCGGACGGGAACACTGAAGCTTTCTTT.

The sample holds one count of this clone. The chain is built from TRBV19 and TRBJ1-4; D gene uncertain. Trimming left V 6 bases short and J 4 bases short, with 12 bases between. The V gene's germline CDR1 is LNHDA and CDR2 SQIVND (reference sequence). There are 14 residues in the CDR3. In DNA form, the CDR3 reads TGTGCCAGTAGGGTGGCGGATCTTAATGAAAAACTGTTTTTT. Its translation: CASRVADLNEKLFF.

The V and J genes are TRBV19 and TRBJ1-1, with D tentatively TRBD1 (5 bases). This CDR3 is 13 amino acids long. In germline, CDR1 is LNHDA, CDR2 SQIVND (reference sequence). Trimming removed 5 bases from V and 6 bases from J, with 13 bases in between. The CDR3 here is CASSFGGSAEAFF. The CDR3 nucleotides are TGTGCCAGTAGTTTTGGGGGAAGCGCTGAAGCTTTCTTT. Based on the CDR3 plus reference TRBV19 and TRBJ1-1, the full variable domain is DGGITQSPKYLFRKEGQNVTLSCEQNLNHDAMYWYRQDPGQGLRLIYYSQIVNDFQKGDIAEGYSVSREKKESFPLTVTSAQKNPTAFYLCASSFGGSAEAFFGQGTRLTVV.

The chain links TRBV19 to TRBJ1-6, with 7 bases that match TRBD1. CDR1 is LNHDA, CDR2 SQIVND, per germline (reference sequence). Trimming at V came to 3 bases and at J to 14 bases, leaving 13 bases not matched to a gene. CDR3 length: 15 residues. CDR3 in amino acids: CASSIFPRDSASLHF. CDR3 bases: TGTGCCAGTAGTATTTTTCCTCGGGACAGCGCTTCCCTCCACTTT.

J is TRBJ1-2 and V is TRBV14; 7 bases are a match to TRBD1. The V segment lost 5 bases and the J segment 3 bases; nucleotides outside the gene matches: 3. Germline V gives CDR1 SGHDN, CDR2 FVKESK. The CDR3 spans 13 residues. CDR3 residues: CASSLDRDYGYTF. The CDR3 region has the DNA TGTGCCAGCAGCTTAGACAGGGACTATGGCTACACCTTC.